Listed here are 28 T cell receptor beta chains from one sample, sequenced in a study of T-cell memory formation after mild COVID-19. TCRdb recomputed calls from the 5' RACE reads with MiXCR, one row per CDR3 protein. The sample carries about 560,000 distinct CDR3 sequences, 17% recorded once. Sequencing was done on a sample of PBMCs or a T cell subset sorted from them (not recorded which). Receptors were obtained from an adult woman who had mild COVID-19 (a few samples of this study predate the infection). Cell type and time point are not known.

The chain uses TRBV30 and TRBJ1-1, with D possibly matching TRBD1 (6 bases). Germline V gene data show CDR1 as GTSNPN and CDR2 as SVGIG (reference sequence). The CDR3 runs 17 residues. V lost 2 bases, J lost 6 bases, and 25 bases lay in between. As DNA, the CDR3 is TGTGCCTGGAGTCCCCCGCTGGGACATTTGGACGTATCTGAAGCTTTCTTT. Protein sequence: CAWSPPLGHLDVSEAFF. The whole variable domain, filled in from reference TRBV30 and TRBJ1-1, reads SQTIHQWPATLVQPVGSPLSLECTVEGTSNPNLYWYRQAAGRGLQLLFYSVGIGQISSEVPQNLSASRPQDRQFILSSKKLLLSDSGFYLCAWSPPLGHLDVSEAFFGQGTRLTVV.

The gene calls are TRBV11-2 and TRBJ2-1, with 12 bases matching TRBD2. CDR3 length: 14 residues. CDR1 is SGHAT, CDR2 FQNNGV, per germline. Trimming took 9 bases from V and 9 from J; bases not matched to a gene: 9. The CDR3 loop reads CASTLPGLAGEQFF. In DNA form, the CDR3 reads TGTGCCAGTACCCTCCCGGGACTAGCGGGTGAGCAGTTCTTC.

This chain connects TRBV24-1 to TRBJ2-1; no clear D. This CDR3 comprises 16 residues. CDR1 and CDR2 from the germline V gene are KGHDR and SFDVKD. The germline V and J ends were trimmed by 4 bases and 4 bases, with 16 bases remaining between them. CDR3: CATSDPSSGEYNEQFF. The CDR3 nucleotides read TGTGCCACCAGTGACCCTTCCTCTGGGGAATACAATGAGCAGTTCTTC.

The chain links TRBV12-3 or TRBV12-4 to TRBJ2-1; D ambiguous. V dropped 3 bases and J dropped 6 bases, with 9 bases sitting between them. This CDR3 is 13 amino acids long. The CDR3 region is CASSLAESNEQFF. As DNA, the CDR3 is TGTGCCAGCAGTTTGGCCGAGAGCAATGAGCAGTTCTTC.

This clonotype has more than one count but fewer than ten. The chain recombines TRBV5-6 with TRBJ1-2; no reliable D call. CDR3 length: 16 residues. V shed 5 bases and J shed 7 bases, with 24 bases lying between them. Germline values: CDR1 SGHDT, CDR2 YYEEEE. The CDR3 protein is CASSLKEPSPAGGYTF. CDR3 bases: TGTGCCAGCAGTTTGAAGGAGCCCAGCCCCGCCGGTGGCTACACCTTC.

This clonotype was recorded a few times. This chain uses TRBV11-2 with TRBJ2-7, with a tentative D call TRBD1 (5 bases). V gave up 1 base and J gave up 5 bases, with 18 bases separating them. Germline loops: CDR1 SGHAT, CDR2 FQNNGV. The CDR3 has 16 residues. The CDR3 nucleotides read TGTGCCAGCAGCTTAGGACGCGGCAGGGCTAACCACGAGCAGTACTTC. Amino acid sequence: CASSLGRGRANHEQYF.

This clonotype was found a few times. The CDR3 DNA is TGCGCCAGCAGCCAAGAGGCCCCCGGGACTAGCGGTTTTAGCACAGATACGCAGTATTTT. Residues: CASSQEAPGTSGFSTDTQYF. The rearrangement joins TRBV4-3 to TRBJ2-3, with 11 nucleotides matching TRBD2. The V and J ends lost 0 bases and 0 bases, in that order; junction bases with no gene match: 11. Germline V gene sequence: CDR1 LGHNA, CDR2 YSLEER. The CDR3 spans 20 residues.

This chain links TRBV20-1 with TRBJ2-4; 9 positions agree with TRBD2. The trim removed 1 base at V and 8 bases at J, leaving 6 bases unmatched. Germline CDR1 and CDR2: DFQATT and SNEGSKA (reference sequence). The CDR3 contains 14 residues. The CDR3 bases are TGCAGTGCTAGAGCTGCGGGAGGGGGGTACATTCAGTACTTC. This encodes CSARAAGGGYIQYF.

This clonotype showed up just a few times. This sequence joins TRBV27 and TRBJ1-2; D is uncertain. CDR3 length equals 14 residues. The V end lost 10 bases, the J end lost 4 bases, and 19 bases lay between the germline ends. Germline V gene lookup returns CDR1 MNHEY and CDR2 SMNVEV (reference sequence). The CDR3 reads CATKHVGSSYGYTF. CDR3 in DNA: TGTGCCACCAAGCACGTGGGCTCTAGCTATGGCTACACCTTC.

This clonotype came up a few times. V usage is TRBV24-1 and J usage is TRBJ1-6; D is ambiguous. Germline lookup yields CDR1 KGHDR and CDR2 SFDVKD. With 4 bases removed from V and 7 bases from J, the gap between germline ends came to 10 bases. There are 14 residues in the CDR3. The CDR3 bases are TGTGCCACCAGTGACCACAGACCAAATTCACCCCTCCACTTT. This gives the protein CATSDHRPNSPLHF.

This clonotype occurred a few times. The chain links TRBV5-1 to TRBJ2-3; unclear D gene. CDR3 size: 13 residues. Germline assignment: CDR1 SGHRS and CDR2 YFSETQ. Between the trimmed V and J ends, which lost 6 bases and 3 bases, there was a span of 11 bases. Written as DNA, the CDR3 is TGCGCCAGCACTGCCCGGACGACAGATACGCAGTATTTT. Encoded protein: CASTARTTDTQYF.

This clonotype was picked up a small number of times. V is TRBV7-9 and J is TRBJ2-4; the D gene is possibly TRBD1 (6 bases). V was trimmed by 5 bases and J by 0 bases, leaving 23 bases between them. The CDR3 extends over 19 amino acids. Germline loops: CDR1 SEHNR, CDR2 FQNEAQ (reference sequence). This chain's CDR3 is CASSPTPTGTFLAKNIQYF. The CDR3 nucleotides read TGTGCCAGCAGCCCTACCCCCACCGGGACATTTTTAGCCAAAAACATTCAGTACTTC.

This chain connects TRBV21-1 to TRBJ1-1; the table assigns TRBD1, which was not confirmed against the DNA. TRBV21-1 is recorded as a pseudogene. The length of the CDR3 is 15 residues. CDR3: CASSPPRGQGGEAFF. CDR3 bases: TGTGCCAGCAGCCCGCCCCGTGGACAGGGCGGTGAAGCTTTCTTT.

This chain joins TRBV28 and TRBJ2-7; no clear D gene. Trimming removed 6 bases from V and 2 bases from J, with 14 bases in between. The germline gives CDR1 MDHEN, CDR2 SYDVKM. CDR3 size: 14 residues. The CDR3 loop is CASSPLRLTYEQYF. The CDR3 DNA sequence: TGTGCCAGCAGCCCCTTGCGACTGACCTACGAGCAGTACTTC. Full variable domain (missing parts from reference TRBV28 and TRBJ2-7): DVKVTQSSRYLVKRTGEKVFLECVQDMDHENMFWYRQDPGLGLRLIYFSYDVKMKEKGDIPEGYSVSREKKERFSLILESASTNQTSMYLCASSPLRLTYEQYFGPGTRLTVT.

This clonotype was picked up a small number of times. The genes are TRBV27 and TRBJ2-1, with D tentatively TRBD2 (6 bases). The V gene's germline CDR1 is MNHEY and CDR2 SMNVEV (reference sequence). The CDR3 sequence is 13 residues long. V was cut by 5 bases and J by 8 bases, with 13 bases left in between. DNA of the CDR3: TGTGCCAGCAGTCCGGGACTTGTACATGAGCAGTTCTTC. Amino acids: CASSPGLVHEQFF.

The chain links TRBV24-1 to TRBJ2-7, with 12 bases that match TRBD1. Germline CDR1 reads KGHDR; CDR2 reads SFDVKD. This CDR3 has 14 amino acids. After removal of 3 bases from V and 5 bases from J, the junction contained 1 base not matched to a gene. The CDR3 loop is CATSDGTGGNEQYF. CDR3 sequence (DNA): TGTGCCACCAGTGATGGGACAGGGGGCAACGAGCAGTACTTC.

The J gene is TRBJ2-5, the V gene TRBV11-1, with D possibly being TRBD1 (5 bases). The V end lost 5 bases, the J end lost 5 bases, and 18 bases lay between the germline ends. The CDR3 sequence is 15 residues long. Germline CDR1 is SGHAT and CDR2 is FQDESV (reference sequence). The chain's CDR3 is CASSPTEAQWETQYF. CDR3 in DNA: TGTGCCAGCAGCCCGACAGAGGCCCAGTGGGAGACCCAGTACTTC.

The rearrangement uses TRBV13 and TRBJ2-1; 10 bases map to TRBD2. In germline, CDR1 is PRHDT, CDR2 FYEKMQ (reference sequence). CDR3 length equals 17 residues. V shed 2 bases and J 7 bases; nucleotides not matched to a gene: 11. The CDR3 DNA is TGTGCCAGCAGCTTAAAAGCCGCGGGACTAGCGACGAATGAGCAGTTCTTC. As protein: CASSLKAAGLATNEQFF.

This clonotype occurred once. The rearrangement joins TRBV7-8 to TRBJ2-7; possible D gene TRBD2, 6 bases. There are 11 residues in the CDR3. V lost 8 bases to trimming and J lost 6 bases, with 11 bases between them. Germline-derived CDR1 and CDR2 are SGHVS and FQNEAQ. CDR3 DNA sequence: TGTGCCAGCTCTGGAGGGTCCGAGCAGTACTTC. This sequence encodes CASSGGSEQYF.

This clonotype was seen only a few times. The rearrangement uses TRBV9 and TRBJ2-5, with TRBD1 identical over 12 bases. CDR1 is SGDLS and CDR2 is YYNGEE in the germline V gene. Trimming cost V 4 bases and J 5 bases; bases outside gene matches: 6. This CDR3 is built from 15 residues. CDR3 protein: CASSPGQGARETQYF. CDR3 sequence (DNA): TGTGCCAGCAGCCCGGGACAGGGGGCGCGGGAGACCCAGTACTTC.

This clonotype was observed a single time. A read error may explain this, as a much larger clone is one base away. V gene TRBV7-9 combines with J gene TRBJ2-7; the D is unclear. This CDR3 region has 13 residues. Germline V gene lookup returns CDR1 SEHNR and CDR2 FQNEAQ (reference sequence). The CDR3 region has the DNA TGTGCCAGCAGATTAGGTTTCAGCTACGAGCAGTACTTC. This gives the protein CASRLGFSYEQYF. Full variable domain (outside the CDR3, taken from reference TRBV7-9 and TRBJ2-7): DTGVSQNPRHKITKRGQNVTFRCDPISEHNRLYWYRQTLGQGPEFLTYFQNEAQLEKSRLLSDRFSAERPKGSFSTLEIQRTEQGDSAMYLCASRLGFSYEQYFGPGTRLTVT.

This clonotype has more than one count but fewer than ten. This chain joins TRBV27 and TRBJ2-3; D unclear. CDR1 and CDR2 from the germline V gene are MNHEY and SMNVEV (reference sequence). Trimming stripped 6 bases from V and 7 bases from J, with 8 bases between. CDR3 length equals 11 residues. The CDR3 loop reads CASSFGYTQYF. The CDR3, as DNA: TGTGCCAGCAGCTTCGGCTATACGCAGTATTTT.

This clonotype has just a few counts. This sequence joins TRBV27 and TRBJ1-5; 9 bases agree with TRBD1. Germline CDR1 MNHEY, CDR2 SMNVEV (reference sequence). J gave up 7 bases and V 5 bases, and 6 bases lay outside the gene matches. The CDR3 consists of 14 residues. The CDR3 DNA reads as TGTGCCAGCAGTCCCGGGACAGGGAGACAGCCCCAGCATTTT. This sequence encodes CASSPGTGRQPQHF.

This clonotype was counted a few times. This chain uses TRBV20-1 with TRBJ1-2; TRBD1 matches at 9 bases. CDR3 length: 18 residues. The J segment lost 2 bases and the V segment lost 3 bases, leaving 16 bases of the junction unmatched. Per germline, CDR1 DFQATT and CDR2 SNEGSKA (reference sequence). Here the CDR3 DNA reads TGCAGTGCTAGCCCCCTCGCGTATGACAGGGGGATCAACTATGGCTACACCTTC. Its translation is CSASPLAYDRGINYGYTF.

The table lists this clonotype with a few counts. The gene calls are TRBV20-1 and TRBJ1-2, with a weak D call TRBD1 (5 bases). Germline V gene sequence: CDR1 DFQATT, CDR2 SNEGSKA (reference sequence). This CDR3 contains 13 residues. V was pared by 7 bases and J by 4 bases, with 16 bases between. The CDR3 reads CSVRKQETYGYTF. The CDR3 DNA reads TGCAGTGTGAGAAAACAGGAGACCTATGGCTACACCTTC.

The chain combines TRBV12-3 or TRBV12-4 with TRBJ2-5, with D perhaps TRBD1 or TRBD2 (5 bases each). CDR3 length: 14 residues. Trimming took off 3 bases at V and 1 base at J, with 9 bases between the two ends. CDR3 sequence: CASSFEGPQETQYF. Written as DNA, the CDR3 is TGTGCCAGCAGTTTTGAGGGGCCCCAAGAGACCCAGTACTTC.

This clonotype was counted a few times. This sequence joins TRBV2 and TRBJ2-7; maybe TRBD1 (5 bases). Germline V gene data show CDR1 as SNHLY and CDR2 as FYNNEI. The CDR3 is 14 residues long. Trimming took 5 bases from V and 4 from J, leaving 15 bases between them. The CDR3 sequence is CASSMTLTEYEQYF. In DNA, the CDR3 is TGTGCCAGCAGTATGACCCTGACAGAATACGAGCAGTACTTC.

This clonotype was seen a handful of times. V and J are TRBV7-3 and TRBJ2-3; D is possibly TRBD2 (7 bases). CDR1 is SGHTA and CDR2 is FQGTGA in the germline V gene. The ends were cut back, 3 bases at V and 1 base at J, with 11 bases in the middle. This CDR3 spans 15 amino acids. CDR3: CASSFRGGGTDTQYF. The CDR3 DNA reads as TGTGCCAGCAGCTTTAGGGGGGGGGGCACAGATACGCAGTATTTT.